This T cell receptor (beta chain) was retrieved from a study of blood T cells in healthy people across ages. Study conclusions and caveats: Older age coincided with a roughly linear decline in TCR beta diversity per million T cells. Strong correlation existed between TCR beta diversity and naive T cell percentage.

Sample-barcoded 5' priming and a J-beta primer mix drove a second PCR of about 6 to 12 cycles. TCRdb ran MiXCR on the 5' RACE reads and lists one entry per CDR3 protein. This table holds about a million distinct CDR3 sequences, around two fifths found once. This clonotype has just a few counts. Its antigen is unidentified. The junction does not match germline at one end; this may be a read error. The TCR comes from a man aged 18 to 35 in good health. Sequencing used blood.

The CDR3 reads CASSPRDRYSEQFF. The CDR3 nucleotides are TGTGCCAGCAGCCCCCGGGACAGATACAGTGAGCAGTTCTTC. The chain has TRBV3-1 and TRBJ2-1, with 7 nucleotides matching TRBD1. This CDR3 is built from 14 residues. The germline V gene has CDR1 LGHDT and CDR2 YNNKEL (reference sequence).